The next 23 T cell receptor beta chains were all read from a single sample in a study of cytomegalovirus exposure and HLA in healthy donors. 60 Vbeta and 13 Jbeta primers were used in PCR. Clones were read by immunoSEQ multiplex PCR, and TCRdb kept only the in-frame ones, dropping some. The table shows 200,000 or so clones, with 70% occurring only once. Material: PBMCs. The receptors stem from a man aged 35 to 55 in good health and CMV-seropositive.

This chain uses TRBV5-4 with TRBJ2-5; 7 nucleotides match TRBD2. Germline assignment: CDR1 SGHNT and CDR2 YYREEE (reference sequence). V trimming: 4 bases; J trimming: 13 bases; junction bases outside the gene matches: 10. This CDR3 contains 12 residues. The CDR3 DNA follows: TGTGCCAGCAGCCTTAGGGGAGGGGCTAGGTACTTC. Translated: CASSLRGGARYF.

CDR3 amino acids: CASSLQDRLYSSTYNEQFF. CDR3 in DNA: TGTGCCAGCAGCTTACAGGACAGGCTCTACTCTTCTACCTACAATGAGCAGTTCTTC. The genes are TRBV7-2 and TRBJ2-1; 7 nucleotides line up with TRBD1. There are 19 residues in the CDR3. CDR1 and CDR2 from the germline V gene are SGHTA and FQGNSA. The V and J ends lost 2 bases and 2 bases, in that order; junction bases with no gene match: 15.

The chain has TRBV28 and TRBJ1-4; 7 nucleotides match TRBD1. CDR1 and CDR2 (germline): MDHEN, SYDVKM. V was pared by 5 bases and J by 5 bases, with 8 bases of the junction left unmatched. This CDR3 has 15 amino acids. In DNA, the CDR3 is TGTGCCAGCAGTGCGGGGACAGCAAAAAATGAAAAACTGTTTTTT. Protein product: CASSAGTAKNEKLFF.

This clone came up a few times. The rearrangement links TRBV5-1 to TRBJ2-7; maybe TRBD1 (6 bases). Trimming shortened V by 3 bases and J by 1 base, and 11 bases separated the two germline ends. Germline V gene data show CDR1 as SGHRS and CDR2 as YFSETQ. CDR3 size: 14 residues. The CDR3 region is CASSSGTLSYEQYF. CDR3 sequence (DNA): TGCGCCAGCAGCTCCGGGACACTTTCCTACGAGCAGTACTTC.

The chain uses TRBV7-9 and TRBJ1-4; 7 bases map to TRBD1. This CDR3 is built from 16 residues. Germline V gene data show CDR1 as SEHNR and CDR2 as FQNEAQ (reference sequence). V was pared by 5 bases and J by 4 bases, with 10 bases of the junction left unmatched. This chain's CDR3 is CASSPYLGQNNEKLFF. CDR3 sequence (DNA): TGTGCCAGCAGCCCGTACCTGGGACAGAATAATGAAAAACTGTTTTTT.

This sequence joins TRBV18 and TRBJ2-2; 7 bases are shared with TRBD1. Per germline, CDR1 KGHSH and CDR2 LQKENI. Germline trimming cut 3 bases from V and 5 bases from J; bases unmatched to any gene: 9. The CDR3 length is 16 residues. CDR3 protein: CASSPMTGINTGELFF. DNA for the CDR3: TGTGCCAGCTCACCGATGACAGGGATTAATACCGGGGAGCTGTTTTTT.

The genes are TRBV7-9 and TRBJ2-3; 7 positions match TRBD1. J gave up 4 bases and V 4 bases, and 2 bases lay outside the gene matches. CDR1 is SEHNR and CDR2 is FQNEAQ in the germline V gene (reference sequence). CDR3 length: 13 residues. The DNA for the CDR3 is TGTGCCAGCAGCTACAGGGGTCCAGATACGCAGTATTTT. Protein: CASSYRGPDTQYF.

This sequence joins TRBV15 and TRBJ2-7; TRBD1 aligns across 7 bases. Trimming at V came to 0 bases and at J to 2 bases, leaving 4 bases not matched to a gene. This CDR3 has 15 residues. The V gene's germline CDR1 is LNHNV and CDR2 YYDKDF (reference sequence). As DNA, the CDR3 is TGTGCCACCAGCAGAGACCCCGGGACAGCCTACGAGCAGTACTTC. Encoded protein: CATSRDPGTAYEQYF.

With respect to this clone: The germline gene is not matched at one end of the junction; a read error may be the cause. The gene calls are TRBV7-9 and TRBJ2-7; possibly TRBD2 for D (6 bases). CDR3 length equals 15 residues. CDR1 is SEHNR, CDR2 FQNEAQ, per germline (reference sequence). CDR3 region: CSSSFEEGPSYEQYF. The CDR3 nucleotides are TGTTCCAGCAGCTTCGAGGAGGGACCCTCCTACGAGCAGTACTTC.

The V call is TRBV6-4, the J call TRBJ2-1; 11 bases fit TRBD2. The CDR3 is made up of 15 amino acids. In germline, CDR1 is MRHNA, CDR2 SNTAGT. Trimming removed 5 bases from V and 6 bases from J; junction bases left unmatched: 6. CDR3 protein: CASSHSGGAFNEQFF. The CDR3 DNA follows: TGTGCCAGCAGTCATAGCGGGGGGGCCTTCAATGAGCAGTTCTTC.

About this clone itself: Other DNA sequences in this sample translate to the same CDR3. V usage is TRBV5-4 and J usage is TRBJ2-5; D ambiguous. There are 13 residues in the CDR3. Germline V gene lookup returns CDR1 SGHNT and CDR2 YYREEE (reference sequence). The ends were cut back, 0 bases at V and 3 bases at J, with 6 bases in the middle. The CDR3 protein is CASSLGSEETQYF. The CDR3 region has the DNA TGTGCCAGCAGCTTGGGGTCAGAAGAGACCCAGTACTTC.

This clone was seen just once. The chain uses TRBV10-3 and TRBJ1-1; possibly TRBD1 for D (6 bases). The CDR3 loop spans 13 amino acids. CDR1 ENHRY and CDR2 SYGVKD come from the germline V gene. V gave up 3 bases and J gave up 4 bases, with 9 bases separating them. The CDR3 coding sequence is TGTGCCATCAGTGACGAGGGGGTCACTGAAGCTTTCTTT. It translates to CAISDEGVTEAFF.

On this clone: The junction departs from germline at one end; a sequencing error may be responsible. This chain links TRBV6-5 with TRBJ1-1; tentative D call: TRBD1 (6 bases). CDR1 MNHEY and CDR2 SVGAGI come from the germline V gene. The CDR3 loop spans 14 amino acids. This chain's CDR3 is CASGYSEGDTEAFF. For the CDR3, the DNA is TGTGCCAGCGGTTATTCAGAGGGGGACACTGAAGCTTTCTTT.

The chain recombines TRBV19 with TRBJ1-1; tentative D call: TRBD1 (6 bases). The germline V gene encodes CDR1 LNHDA and CDR2 SQIVND (reference sequence). The CDR3 is 13 amino acids. Deletions cut 5 bases from V and 5 bases from J, with 12 bases between. The CDR3 here is CASSLAGATEAFF. CDR3 coding DNA: TGTGCCAGTAGTCTGGCGGGGGCGACTGAAGCTTTCTTT.

The rearrangement uses TRBV27 and TRBJ2-7; weak D call: TRBD1 (5 bases). Trimming pared 5 bases from V and 5 bases from J, leaving 25 bases between. CDR3 length equals 17 residues. Germline values: CDR1 MNHEY, CDR2 SMNVEV (reference sequence). The CDR3 coding sequence is TGTGCCAGCAGTCCCACCCAGTGGCAGGGTAGTAGCAACGAGCAGTACTTC. It encodes CASSPTQWQGSSNEQYF.

CDR3 sequence reads: CASNPGQSSYEQYF. In DNA form, the CDR3 reads TGTGCCAGCAACCCGGGACAGAGCTCCTACGAGCAGTACTTC. The gene calls are TRBV11-2 and TRBJ2-7, with 7 bases lining up with TRBD1. From germline, CDR1 is SGHAT and CDR2 FQNNGV. Trimming at V came to 7 bases and at J to 0 bases, leaving 6 bases not matched to a gene. The CDR3 spans 14 residues.

This chain links TRBV7-3 with TRBJ1-1, with 7 bases lining up with TRBD1. The CDR3 contains 14 residues. J lost 3 bases, V lost 5 bases, and 6 bases had no gene match. The germline gives CDR1 SGHTA, CDR2 FQGTGA. The CDR3 coding sequence is TGTGCCAGCAGCCCCGAGGACAGGCACACTGAAGCTTTCTTT. Translation gives CASSPEDRHTEAFF.

J is TRBJ1-1 and V is TRBV5-4; 8 positions agree with TRBD1. The ends lost 3 bases at V and 0 bases at J; junction bases unmatched: 4. CDR3 length equals 15 residues. CDR1 and CDR2 (germline): SGHNT, YYREEE (reference sequence). The CDR3 nucleotides are TGTGCCAGCAGCTCGGACAGGGTACTGAACACTGAAGCTTTCTTT. This translates into CASSSDRVLNTEAFF.

The rearrangement uses TRBV27 and TRBJ2-2, with D maybe TRBD1 (7 bases). This CDR3 has 15 amino acids. V was shortened by 7 bases and J by 0 bases, with 12 bases between the two germline ends. The V gene's germline CDR1 is MNHEY and CDR2 SMNVEV (reference sequence). This chain's CDR3 is CASTAGQTNTGELFF. The CDR3 coding sequence is TGTGCCAGCACCGCGGGACAGACGAACACCGGGGAGCTGTTTTTT.

The chain employs TRBV27 and TRBJ2-5; TRBD1 matches at 8 bases. Trimming removed 5 bases from V and 0 bases from J; junction bases left unmatched: 8. From germline, CDR1 is MNHEY and CDR2 SMNVEV (reference sequence). The CDR3 consists of 16 residues. The CDR3 region is CASSRWTGLNQETQYF. The CDR3 nucleotides are TGTGCCAGCAGTCGATGGACAGGGTTAAACCAAGAGACCCAGTACTTC.

This clone has more than one count but fewer than ten. This chain joins TRBV13 and TRBJ1-2; D remains ambiguous. V lost 3 bases, J lost 7 bases, and 9 bases lay in between. The CDR3 covers 12 residues. The germline V gene encodes CDR1 PRHDT and CDR2 FYEKMQ (reference sequence). CDR3 protein: CASSFGVSGYTF. DNA for the CDR3: TGTGCCAGCAGCTTCGGGGTTAGTGGCTACACCTTC. Variable domain in full (rest from reference TRBV13 and TRBJ1-2): AAGVIQSPRHLIKEKRETATLKCYPIPRHDTVYWYQQGPGQDPQFLISFYEKMQSDKGSIPDRFSAQQFSDYHSELNMSSLELGDSALYFCASSFGVSGYTFGSGTRLTVV.

This clone showed up just a few times. The V call is TRBV11-2, the J call TRBJ1-2, with D maybe TRBD1 (5 bases). The CDR3 has 13 residues. CDR1 is SGHAT, CDR2 FQNNGV, per germline. The germline V and J ends were trimmed by 5 bases and 8 bases, with 15 bases remaining between them. CDR3 bases: TGTGCCAGCAGCGGGCGGACAACCGGAGGCTACACCTTC. Protein: CASSGRTTGGYTF.

The DNA of the CDR3 is TGTGCCAGCAGCTTGGACAGGGGGGACATGACGGTTCTAGAGACCCAGTACTTC. It codes for CASSLDRGDMTVLETQYF. The J gene is TRBJ2-5, the V gene TRBV5-8, with 8 nucleotides matching TRBD1. The CDR3 totals 18 residues. Germline V CDR1 and CDR2: SGHTS, YDEGEE. V shed 0 bases and J 4 bases; nucleotides not matched to a gene: 14. Combining the CDR3 with reference TRBV5-8 and TRBJ2-5 gives the whole variable domain EAGVTQSPTHLIKTRGQQATLRCSPISGHTSVYWYQQALGLGLQFLLWYDEGEERNRGNFPPRFSGRQFPNYSSELNVNALELEDSALYLCASSLDRGDMTVLETQYFGPGTRLLVL.